Each of the 14 T cell receptor beta chains below was sequenced from the same sample in a study of PD-1 blockade in classical Hodgkin lymphoma. Profiling relied on immunoSEQ multiplex PCR, and the TCRdb table lists in-frame clones only, not all of them. The sample records about 58,000 clones, about 91% being singletons. Each patient relapsed following autologous stem cell transplantation, and prior brentuximab vedotin exposure differed. This sample comprised peripheral blood mononuclear cells (PBMCs), obtained before the second cycle of nivolumab. The receptor source for this set is a human donor with classical Hodgkin lymphoma.

This sequence joins TRBV4-2 and TRBJ2-6; TRBD1 might be the D (6 bases). The germline V gene has CDR1 LGHNA and CDR2 YNFKEQ. V lost 1 base to trimming and J lost 0 bases, with 19 bases between them. CDR3 size: 20 residues. The CDR3 protein is CASSQVSPGQSASGANVLTF. The DNA of the CDR3 is TGTGCCAGCAGCCAAGTTTCCCCGGGACAATCAGCCTCTGGGGCCAACGTCCTGACTTTC.

This chain joins TRBV9 and TRBJ1-2; D call uncertain. Germline V CDR1 and CDR2: SGDLS, YYNGEE. The CDR3 is 13 residues long. The V and J ends lost 4 bases and 2 bases respectively, with 9 bases between them. Written as DNA, the CDR3 is TGTGCCAGCAGCCCGAAGGCCAACTATGGCTACACCTTC. This translates into CASSPKANYGYTF.

The gene calls are TRBV10-3 and TRBJ2-7, with 9 bases fitting TRBD1. V lost 10 bases, J lost 2 bases, and 9 bases stayed unmatched. The germline gives CDR1 ENHRY, CDR2 SYGVKD. The CDR3 covers 14 residues. CDR3 loop: CASEAGTGPYEQYF. The CDR3 nucleotides are TGTGCCAGTGAAGCGGGGACAGGGCCCTACGAGCAGTACTTC.

This rearrangement joins TRBV7-2 to TRBJ2-5, with D possibly matching TRBD1 (5 bases). The CDR3 is made up of 13 amino acids. V lost 2 bases, J lost 2 bases, and 6 bases lay in between. From germline, CDR1 is SGHTA and CDR2 FQGNSA. CDR3 in DNA: TGTGCCAGCAGCTTACAGGGACAAGAGACCCAGTACTTC. As protein: CASSLQGQETQYF.

The V and J genes are TRBV27 and TRBJ2-1, with 13 bases identical to TRBD2. CDR3 size: 17 residues. The V gene's germline CDR1 is MNHEY and CDR2 SMNVEV (reference sequence). After removal of 6 bases from V and 3 bases from J, the junction contained 8 bases not matched to a gene. For the CDR3, the DNA is TGTGCCAGCAGAGCAGCCGGGACTAGCGGGAACTACAATGAGCAGTTCTTC. It specifies CASRAAGTSGNYNEQFF.

The chain couples TRBV5-1 to TRBJ2-1, with 7 bases fitting TRBD1. This CDR3 is 13 amino acids long. J gave up 7 bases and V 3 bases, and 4 bases lay outside the gene matches. CDR1 is SGHRS and CDR2 is YFSETQ in the germline V gene. CDR3 bases: TGCGCCAGCAGCTCACCGACAGGGAATGAGCAGTTCTTC. Its translation: CASSSPTGNEQFF.

V usage is TRBV30 and J usage is TRBJ1-2; D may be TRBD1 (5 bases). The V end was cut by 7 bases, the J end by 6 bases, with 21 bases between. Germline V gene data show CDR1 as GTSNPN and CDR2 as SVGIG (reference sequence). The CDR3 runs to 14 residues. Here the CDR3 DNA reads TGTGCCTCGTTACAGGCTCCCCTTAGGAATGGCTACACCTTC. This gives the protein CASLQAPLRNGYTF.

J is TRBJ2-3 and V is TRBV7-9; D call uncertain. This CDR3 region has 14 residues. Germline lookup yields CDR1 SEHNR and CDR2 FQNEAQ (reference sequence). V shed 1 base and J shed 6 bases, with 11 bases lying between them. CDR3 DNA: TGTGCCAGCAGCTTAGGCGAGTTCCCGGATACGCAGTATTTT. Translation: CASSLGEFPDTQYF.

The genes are TRBV28 and TRBJ2-7; 11 positions agree with TRBD2. Germline V lookup: CDR1 MDHEN, CDR2 SYDVKM. The CDR3 contains 18 residues. With 5 bases clipped from V and 6 bases from J, the junction kept 18 bases outside the gene matches. The CDR3 reads CASSPGRLAGIIGIEQYF. In DNA form, the CDR3 reads TGTGCCAGCAGTCCCGGTAGACTAGCGGGAATAATCGGGATCGAGCAGTACTTC.

This clone turned up a few times. The V gene is TRBV9, the J gene TRBJ2-1; D uncertain. Trimming removed 3 bases at V and 6 bases at J, with 7 bases between. Germline V lookup: CDR1 SGDLS, CDR2 YYNGEE. The CDR3 runs 12 residues. This CDR3 reads CASSASINEQFF. For the CDR3, the DNA is TGTGCCAGCAGCGCCTCGATCAATGAGCAGTTCTTC.

The V gene is TRBV4-2, the J gene TRBJ2-3; D unclear. CDR1 and CDR2 from the germline V gene are LGHNA and YNFKEQ. Between the trimmed V and J ends, which lost 10 bases and 2 bases, there was a span of 7 bases. The CDR3 is 11 residues long. Written as DNA, the CDR3 is TGTGCCACCGCCGACACAGATACGCAGTATTTT. Translated: CATADTDTQYF.

The J gene is TRBJ1-5, the V gene TRBV6-5, with 7 nucleotides matching TRBD1. The length of the CDR3 is 14 residues. J gave up 3 bases and V 4 bases, and 3 bases lay outside the gene matches. Germline CDR1 and CDR2: MNHEY and SVGAGI. CDR3 amino acids: CASSSDRVNQPQHF. In DNA form, the CDR3 reads TGTGCCAGCAGTTCCGACAGGGTCAATCAGCCCCAGCATTTT.

The rearrangement links TRBV9 to TRBJ1-2; a possible D gene is TRBD1 (5 bases). V lost 0 bases to trimming and J lost 4 bases, with 10 bases between them. The CDR3 extends over 14 amino acids. Germline CDR1 and CDR2: SGDLS and YYNGEE. CDR3 amino acids: CASSVGRESYGYTF. The CDR3 DNA reads as TGTGCCAGCAGCGTAGGCAGGGAGTCCTATGGCTACACCTTC.

This clone appeared a few times. This chain connects TRBV7-6 to TRBJ1-6; no reliable D call. V lost 6 bases and J lost 6, with 12 bases in between. From germline, CDR1 is SGHVS and CDR2 FNYEAQ. The length of the CDR3 is 14 residues. This chain's CDR3 is CASSLTGPNSPLHF. The CDR3 DNA reads TGTGCCAGCAGTTTGACGGGTCCTAATTCACCCCTCCACTTT.